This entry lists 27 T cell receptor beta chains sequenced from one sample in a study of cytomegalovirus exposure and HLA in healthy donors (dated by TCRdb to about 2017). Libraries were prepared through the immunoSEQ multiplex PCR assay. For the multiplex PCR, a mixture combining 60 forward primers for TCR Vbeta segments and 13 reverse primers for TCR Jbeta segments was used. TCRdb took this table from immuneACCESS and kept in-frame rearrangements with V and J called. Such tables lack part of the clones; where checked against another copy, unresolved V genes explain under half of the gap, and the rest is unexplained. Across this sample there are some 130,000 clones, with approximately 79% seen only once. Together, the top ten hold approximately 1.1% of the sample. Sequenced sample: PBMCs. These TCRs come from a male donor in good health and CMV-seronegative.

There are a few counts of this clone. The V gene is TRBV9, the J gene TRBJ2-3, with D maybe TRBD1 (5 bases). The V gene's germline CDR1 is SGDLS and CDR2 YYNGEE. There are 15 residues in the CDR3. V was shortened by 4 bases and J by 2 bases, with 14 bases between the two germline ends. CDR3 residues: CASSNRRGPTDTQYF. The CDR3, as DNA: TGTGCCAGCAGCAACAGGAGAGGCCCCACAGATACGCAGTATTTT.

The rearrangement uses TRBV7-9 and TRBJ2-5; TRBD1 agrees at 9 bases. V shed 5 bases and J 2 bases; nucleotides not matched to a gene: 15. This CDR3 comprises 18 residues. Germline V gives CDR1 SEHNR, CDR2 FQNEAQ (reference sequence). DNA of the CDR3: TGTGCCAGCAGCCGGGACAGGGCCCATAATCGTCCGCAAGAGACCCAGTACTTC. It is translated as CASSRDRAHNRPQETQYF.

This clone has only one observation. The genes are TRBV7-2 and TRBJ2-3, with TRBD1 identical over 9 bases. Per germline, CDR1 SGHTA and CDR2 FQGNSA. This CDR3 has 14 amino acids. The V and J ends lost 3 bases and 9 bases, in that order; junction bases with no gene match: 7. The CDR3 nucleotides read TGTGCCAGCAGCTTCACCGGGACAGGGAACACGCAGTATTTT. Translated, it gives CASSFTGTGNTQYF.

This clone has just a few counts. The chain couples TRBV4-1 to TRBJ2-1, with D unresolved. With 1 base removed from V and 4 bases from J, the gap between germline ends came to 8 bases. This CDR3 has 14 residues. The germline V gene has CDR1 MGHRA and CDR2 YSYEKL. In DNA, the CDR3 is TGCGCCAGCAGCCAAGGCTCAGGTTACAATGAGCAGTTCTTC. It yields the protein CASSQGSGYNEQFF.

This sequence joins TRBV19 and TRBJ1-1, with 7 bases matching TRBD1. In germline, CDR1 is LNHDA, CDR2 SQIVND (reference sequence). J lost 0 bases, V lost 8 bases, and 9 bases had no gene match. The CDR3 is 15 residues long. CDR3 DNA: TGTGCCAGTGGTACCGGGACAGCCATGAACACTGAAGCTTTCTTT. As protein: CASGTGTAMNTEAFF. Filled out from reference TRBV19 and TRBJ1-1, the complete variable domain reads DGGITQSPKYLFRKEGQNVTLSCEQNLNHDAMYWYRQDPGQGLRLIYYSQIVNDFQKGDIAEGYSVSREKKESFPLTVTSAQKNPTAFYLCASGTGTAMNTEAFFGQGTRLTVV.

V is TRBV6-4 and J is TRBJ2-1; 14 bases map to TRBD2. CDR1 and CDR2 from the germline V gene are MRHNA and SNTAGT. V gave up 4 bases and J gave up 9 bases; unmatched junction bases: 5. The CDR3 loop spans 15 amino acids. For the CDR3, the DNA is TGTGCCAGCAGTGTGACTAGCGGGGGGGCCACTGAGCAGTTCTTC. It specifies CASSVTSGGATEQFF.

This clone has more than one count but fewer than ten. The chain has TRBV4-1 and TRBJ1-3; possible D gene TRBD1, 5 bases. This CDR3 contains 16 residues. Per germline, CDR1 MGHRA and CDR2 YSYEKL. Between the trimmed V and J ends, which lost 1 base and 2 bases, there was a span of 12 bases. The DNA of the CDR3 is TGCGCCAGCAGCCAAGCGGCCAGGGCGACTGGAAACACCATATATTTT. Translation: CASSQAARATGNTIYF.

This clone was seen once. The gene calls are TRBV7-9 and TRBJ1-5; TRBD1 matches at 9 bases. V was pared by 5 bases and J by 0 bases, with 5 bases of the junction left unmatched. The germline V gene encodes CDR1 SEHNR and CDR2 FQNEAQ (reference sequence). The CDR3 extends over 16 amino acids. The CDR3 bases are TGTGCCAGCAGCCCCGGGACAGGGACTAGCAATCAGCCCCAGCATTTT. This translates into CASSPGTGTSNQPQHF.

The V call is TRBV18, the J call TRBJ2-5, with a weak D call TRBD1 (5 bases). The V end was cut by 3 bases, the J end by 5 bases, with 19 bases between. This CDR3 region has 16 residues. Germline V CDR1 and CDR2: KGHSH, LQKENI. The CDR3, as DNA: TGTGCCAGCTCACCCACCGAGTGGGGCAGGTCGGAGACCCAGTACTTC. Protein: CASSPTEWGRSETQYF.

The CDR3 is CASSPWAAKNGYTF. The CDR3 DNA sequence: TGTGCCAGCAGCCCCTGGGCAGCTAAAAATGGCTACACCTTC. The chain joins TRBV5-8 to TRBJ1-2; D not certain. Germline V CDR1 and CDR2: SGHTS, YDEGEE. The CDR3 has 14 amino acids. V was trimmed by 4 bases and J by 6 bases, leaving 16 bases between them.

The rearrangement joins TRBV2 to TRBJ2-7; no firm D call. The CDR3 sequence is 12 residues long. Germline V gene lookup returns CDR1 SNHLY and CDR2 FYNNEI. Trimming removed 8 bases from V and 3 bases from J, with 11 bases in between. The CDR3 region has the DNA TGTGCCAGCGCCTCCTCCGGCTACGAGCAGTACTTC. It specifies CASASSGYEQYF.

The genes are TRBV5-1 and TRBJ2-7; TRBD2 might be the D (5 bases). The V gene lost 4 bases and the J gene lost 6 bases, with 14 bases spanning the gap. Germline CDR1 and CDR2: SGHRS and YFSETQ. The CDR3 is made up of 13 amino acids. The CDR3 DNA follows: TGCGCCAGCAGCAAGATGCCAGGAGGCGAGCAGTACTTC. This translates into CASSKMPGGEQYF.

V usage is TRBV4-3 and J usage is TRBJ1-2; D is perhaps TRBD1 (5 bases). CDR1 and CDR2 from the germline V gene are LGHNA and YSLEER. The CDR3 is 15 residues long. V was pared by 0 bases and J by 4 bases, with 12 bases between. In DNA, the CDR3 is TGCGCCAGCAGCCAAGATTGGGGCCATGGCTATGGCTACACCTTC. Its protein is CASSQDWGHGYGYTF.

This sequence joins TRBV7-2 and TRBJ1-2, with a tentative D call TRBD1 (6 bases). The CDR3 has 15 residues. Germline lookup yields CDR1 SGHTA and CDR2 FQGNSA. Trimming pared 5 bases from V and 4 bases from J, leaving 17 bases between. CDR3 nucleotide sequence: TGTGCCAGCAGCCCGTCCTTCTGGGACACCTATGGCTACACCTTC. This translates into CASSPSFWDTYGYTF. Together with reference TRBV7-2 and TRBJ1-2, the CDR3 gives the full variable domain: GAGVSQSPSNKVTEKGKDVELRCDPISGHTALYWYRQSLGQGLEFLIYFQGNSAPDKSGLPSDRFSAERTGGSVSTLTIQRTQQEDSAVYLCASSPSFWDTYGYTFGSGTRLTVV.

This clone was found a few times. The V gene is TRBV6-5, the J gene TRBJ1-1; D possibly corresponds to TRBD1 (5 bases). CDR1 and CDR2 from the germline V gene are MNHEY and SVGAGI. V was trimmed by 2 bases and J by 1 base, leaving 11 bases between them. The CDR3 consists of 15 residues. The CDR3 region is CASSYTGGANTEAFF. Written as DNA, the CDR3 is TGTGCCAGCAGTTACACGGGGGGAGCGAACACTGAAGCTTTCTTT.

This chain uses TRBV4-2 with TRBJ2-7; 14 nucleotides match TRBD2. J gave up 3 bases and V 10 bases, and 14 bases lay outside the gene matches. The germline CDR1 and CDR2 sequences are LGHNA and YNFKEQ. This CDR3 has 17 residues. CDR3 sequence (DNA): TGTGCCAACCATCCCGGACTAGCGGGGGGAACTCTCTACGAGCAGTACTTC. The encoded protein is CANHPGLAGGTLYEQYF.

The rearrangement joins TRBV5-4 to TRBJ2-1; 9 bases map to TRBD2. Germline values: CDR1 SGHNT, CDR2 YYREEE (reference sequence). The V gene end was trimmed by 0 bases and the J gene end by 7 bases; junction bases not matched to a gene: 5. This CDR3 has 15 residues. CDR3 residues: CASSLALAGFNEQFF. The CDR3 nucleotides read TGTGCCAGCAGCTTGGCCCTAGCGGGGTTTAATGAGCAGTTCTTC.

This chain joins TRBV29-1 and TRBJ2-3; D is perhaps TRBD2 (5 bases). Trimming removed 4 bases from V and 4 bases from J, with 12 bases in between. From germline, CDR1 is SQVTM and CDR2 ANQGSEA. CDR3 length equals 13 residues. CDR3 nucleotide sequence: TGCAGCGTTGCAGCAGGAGGAGCAGATACGCAGTATTTT. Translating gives CSVAAGGADTQYF.

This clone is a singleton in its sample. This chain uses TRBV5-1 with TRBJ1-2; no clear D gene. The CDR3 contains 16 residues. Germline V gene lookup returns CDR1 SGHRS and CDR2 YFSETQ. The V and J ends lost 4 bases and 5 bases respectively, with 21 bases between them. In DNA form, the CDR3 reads TGCGCCAGCAGCCTCAACTCCGGAACGGGATTTTATGGCTACACCTTC. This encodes CASSLNSGTGFYGYTF.

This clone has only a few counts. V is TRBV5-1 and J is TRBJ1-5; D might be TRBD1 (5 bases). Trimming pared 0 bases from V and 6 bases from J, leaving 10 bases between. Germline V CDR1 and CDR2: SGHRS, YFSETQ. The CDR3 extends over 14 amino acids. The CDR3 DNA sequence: TGCGCCAGCAGCTTGGGGGGGGATGGTCAGCCCCAGCATTTT. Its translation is CASSLGGDGQPQHF. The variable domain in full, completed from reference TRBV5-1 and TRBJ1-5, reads KAGVTQTPRYLIKTRGQQVTLSCSPISGHRSVSWYQQTPGQGLQFLFEYFSETQRNKGNFPGRFSGRQFSNSRSEMNVSTLELGDSALYLCASSLGGDGQPQHFGDGTRLSIL.

The CDR3 here is CASSAGDRETEAFF. The CDR3 nucleotides are TGCGCCAGCAGCGCCGGGGACAGGGAAACTGAAGCTTTCTTT. The chain recombines TRBV4-1 with TRBJ1-1, with 9 bases aligning to TRBD1. CDR3 length equals 14 residues. The V segment lost 5 bases and the J segment 5 bases; nucleotides outside the gene matches: 6. The germline gives CDR1 MGHRA, CDR2 YSYEKL.

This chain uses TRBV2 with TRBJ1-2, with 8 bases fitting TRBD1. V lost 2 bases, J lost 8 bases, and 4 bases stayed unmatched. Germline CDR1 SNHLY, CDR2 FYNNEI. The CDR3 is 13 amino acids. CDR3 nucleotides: TGTGCCAGCAGTGAACAGGGGGCCGGAGGCTACACCTTC. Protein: CASSEQGAGGYTF.

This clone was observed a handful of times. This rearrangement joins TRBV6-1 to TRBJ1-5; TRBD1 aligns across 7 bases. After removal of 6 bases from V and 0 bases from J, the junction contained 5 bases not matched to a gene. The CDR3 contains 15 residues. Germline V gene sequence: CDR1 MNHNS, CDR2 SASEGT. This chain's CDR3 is CASRVTGPSNQPQHF. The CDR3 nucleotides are TGTGCCAGCAGGGTGACAGGGCCTAGCAATCAGCCCCAGCATTTT.

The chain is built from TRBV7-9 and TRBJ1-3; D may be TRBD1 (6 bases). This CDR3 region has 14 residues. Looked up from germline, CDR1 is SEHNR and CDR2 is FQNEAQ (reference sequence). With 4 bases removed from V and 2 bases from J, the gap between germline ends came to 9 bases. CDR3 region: CASSSGETGNTIYF. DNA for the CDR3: TGTGCCAGCAGCTCAGGGGAAACTGGAAACACCATATATTTT.

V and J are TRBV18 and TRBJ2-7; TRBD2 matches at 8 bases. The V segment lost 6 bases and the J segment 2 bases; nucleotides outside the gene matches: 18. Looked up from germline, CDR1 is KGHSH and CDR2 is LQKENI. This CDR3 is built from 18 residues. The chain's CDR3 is CASSQTGGGVREAYEQYF. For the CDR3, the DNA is TGTGCCAGCTCCCAGACGGGAGGGGGAGTGAGAGAGGCCTACGAGCAGTACTTC.

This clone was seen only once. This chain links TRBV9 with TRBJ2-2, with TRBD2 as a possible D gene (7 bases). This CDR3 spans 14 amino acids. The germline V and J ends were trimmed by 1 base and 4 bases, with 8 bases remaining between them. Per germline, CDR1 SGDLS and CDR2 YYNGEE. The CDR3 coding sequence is TGTGCCAGCAGCGTAAGGGGGGGCACCGGGGAGCTGTTTTTT. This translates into CASSVRGGTGELFF.

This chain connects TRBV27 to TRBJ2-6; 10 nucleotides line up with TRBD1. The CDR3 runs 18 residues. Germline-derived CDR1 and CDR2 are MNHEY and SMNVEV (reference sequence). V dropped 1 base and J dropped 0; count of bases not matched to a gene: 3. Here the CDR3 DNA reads TGTGCCAGCAGTTTATGGGACAGGGGAAGCTCTGGGGCCAACGTCCTGACTTTC. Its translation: CASSLWDRGSSGANVLTF. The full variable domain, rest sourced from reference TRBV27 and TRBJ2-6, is EAQVTQNPRYLITVTGKKLTVTCSQNMNHEYMSWYRQDPGLGLRQIYYSMNVEVTDKGDVPEGYKVSRKEKRNFPLILESPSPNQTSLYFCASSLWDRGSSGANVLTFGAGSRLTVL.